A single sample is the source of the 21 T cell receptor beta chains below, sequenced in a study of lymphopenia after photon versus proton radiotherapy (dated by TCRdb to about 2019). Library preparation was by the immunoSEQ multiplex PCR assay. The table comes from immuneACCESS by way of TCRdb, which keeps in-frame sequences with V and J called. Part of the clones is missing from these tables; in studies checked, under half for an unresolved V gene and the rest for unknown reasons. This sample lists about 50,000 clones; more than 85% were detected once. More than 15% of the sample is in the top ten clones. Material: peripheral blood, obtained from a patient treated with photon-based radiotherapy. These receptors came from a woman aged 40 to 50 with cholangiocarcinoma.

V gene TRBV11-2 combines with J gene TRBJ2-3; 7 bases line up with TRBD2. V was clipped by 2 bases and J by 6 bases; unmatched bases: 8. The CDR3 sequence is 15 residues long. Germline V CDR1 and CDR2: SGHAT, FQNNGV. The CDR3 is CASSLYQGLEDTQYF. DNA for the CDR3: TGTGCCAGCAGCTTATACCAAGGACTAGAGGATACGCAGTATTTT. Filled out from reference TRBV11-2 and TRBJ2-3, the complete variable domain reads EAGVAQSPRYKIIEKRQSVAFWCNPISGHATLYWYQQILGQGPKLLIQFQNNGVVDDSQLPKDRFSAERLKGVDSTLKIQPAKLEDSAVYLCASSLYQGLEDTQYFGPGTRLTVL.

CDR3 sequence: CASSLGGIYNEQFF. The CDR3 coding sequence is TGTGCCAGCAGCTTAGGTGGGATATACAATGAGCAGTTCTTC. This chain links TRBV7-9 with TRBJ2-1; D unresolved. Germline assignment: CDR1 SEHNR and CDR2 FQNEAQ (reference sequence). The CDR3 runs 14 residues. V lost 1 base and J 4 bases, leaving 8 bases between the germline ends.

CDR3 in DNA: TGTGCCAGCAGCCCCCGGGGCGCCGCACCCGAGACTGAAGCTTTCTTT. Translated, it gives CASSPRGAAPETEAFF. The chain couples TRBV7-9 to TRBJ1-1, with a weak D call TRBD1 (5 bases). From germline, CDR1 is SEHNR and CDR2 FQNEAQ (reference sequence). The CDR3 runs 16 residues. V lost 5 bases and J lost 5, with 21 bases in between.

J is TRBJ1-4 and V is TRBV5-4, with D perhaps TRBD1 (5 bases). The germline V gene has CDR1 SGHNT and CDR2 YYREEE (reference sequence). The CDR3 runs 13 residues. The V end lost 4 bases, the J end lost 5 bases, and 9 bases lay between the germline ends. The CDR3 protein is CASSPGPNEKLFF. The DNA for the CDR3 is TGTGCCAGCAGCCCAGGGCCCAATGAAAAACTGTTTTTT.

This sequence joins TRBV11-3 and TRBJ2-7; TRBD1 matches 9 bases. The length of the CDR3 is 16 residues. Germline trimming cut 3 bases from V and 2 bases from J; bases unmatched to any gene: 8. Germline CDR1 reads SGHNT; CDR2 reads YENEEA. CDR3 loop: CASSFGKGQGTYEQYF. The CDR3 DNA reads TGTGCCAGCAGCTTCGGTAAGGGACAGGGTACCTACGAGCAGTACTTC.

The chain carries TRBV5-1 and TRBJ2-3; a weak D match, TRBD2 (6 bases). The CDR3 covers 17 residues. Deletions cut 3 bases from V and 3 bases from J, with 20 bases between. The germline CDR1 and CDR2 sequences are SGHRS and YFSETQ. The CDR3 spells CASSYLPSGVGTDTQYF. CDR3 bases: TGCGCCAGCAGCTACCTACCTTCGGGGGTTGGGACAGATACGCAGTATTTT. Complete variable domain (other parts from reference TRBV5-1 and TRBJ2-3): KAGVTQTPRYLIKTRGQQVTLSCSPISGHRSVSWYQQTPGQGLQFLFEYFSETQRNKGNFPGRFSGRQFSNSRSEMNVSTLELGDSALYLCASSYLPSGVGTDTQYFGPGTRLTVL.

The gene calls are TRBV15 and TRBJ2-3; 11 bases agree with TRBD2. This CDR3 has 15 residues. Germline V gives CDR1 LNHNV, CDR2 YYDKDF (reference sequence). The V segment lost 3 bases and the J segment 3 bases; nucleotides outside the gene matches: 2. CDR3 coding DNA: TGTGCCACCAGCAGTAGCGGGAGGGCAACAGATACGCAGTATTTT. The encoded protein is CATSSSGRATDTQYF.

This chain joins TRBV10-2 and TRBJ1-5, with a tentative D call TRBD1 (6 bases). The V end was cut by 4 bases, the J end by 6 bases, with 13 bases between. CDR1 and CDR2 (germline): WSHSY, SAAADI. This CDR3 comprises 14 residues. CDR3 sequence: CASSANPDSQPQHF. The CDR3 region has the DNA TGCGCCAGCAGTGCCAACCCGGACAGTCAGCCCCAGCATTTT.

The J gene is TRBJ2-5, the V gene TRBV9; 8 bases align to TRBD2. The CDR3 sequence is 15 residues long. The trim removed 3 bases at V and 5 bases at J, leaving 9 bases unmatched. Germline V gene data show CDR1 as SGDLS and CDR2 as YYNGEE. In DNA form, the CDR3 reads TGTGCCAGCAGCGCCCGGCGGGGGGATGAGGAGACCCAGTACTTC. Residues: CASSARRGDEETQYF.

This clone was seen once. This chain uses TRBV9 with TRBJ1-3; no clear D. Germline V gene lookup returns CDR1 SGDLS and CDR2 YYNGEE. The CDR3 consists of 15 residues. Trimming took off 2 bases at V and 0 bases at J, with 9 bases between the two ends. The CDR3 bases are TGTGCCAGCAGCGTCACAGATACCTCTGGAAACACCATATATTTT. This gives the protein CASSVTDTSGNTIYF.

The CDR3 DNA reads TGCAGCGTTTCTTGGGGTTCGGACACTGAAGCTTTCTTT. It specifies CSVSWGSDTEAFF. The chain recombines TRBV29-1 with TRBJ1-1; D ambiguous. Per germline, CDR1 SQVTM and CDR2 ANQGSEA. Trimming took off 5 bases at V and 3 bases at J, with 13 bases between the two ends. The CDR3 totals 13 residues.

The chain is built from TRBV5-1 and TRBJ1-4; maybe TRBD1 (5 bases). V was pared by 3 bases and J by 2 bases, with 11 bases between. CDR1 is SGHRS, CDR2 YFSETQ, per germline. CDR3 size: 15 residues. DNA of the CDR3: TGCGCCAGCAGCTCGATGCGGGGGACTAATGAAAAACTGTTTTTT. Residues: CASSSMRGTNEKLFF.

This clone was seen a single time. The chain recombines TRBV21-1 with TRBJ2-7; the table gives TRBD2 as D, unverified against the DNA. TRBV21-1 is deemed a pseudogene. The CDR3 has 16 amino acids. This chain's CDR3 is CASTKGGRITFYEQYF. The CDR3 DNA follows: TGTGCCAGCACCAAAGGAGGAAGGATCACCTTCTACGAGCAGTACTTC.

This clone is medium-sized (0.01 to 0.1%) within its sample. The chain couples TRBV25-1 to TRBJ1-1; D is possibly TRBD1 (5 bases). Deletions cut 3 bases from V and 3 bases from J, with 11 bases between. The CDR3 covers 14 residues. The germline V gene encodes CDR1 MGHDK and CDR2 SYGVNS. The CDR3 is CASSEGQGHTEAFF. CDR3 DNA: TGTGCCAGCAGTGAGGGGCAGGGCCACACTGAAGCTTTCTTT. Filled out from reference TRBV25-1 and TRBJ1-1, the complete variable domain reads EADIYQTPRYLVIGTGKKITLECSQTMGHDKMYWYQQDPGMELHLIHYSYGVNSTEKGDLSSESTVSRIRTEHFPLTLESARPSHTSQYLCASSEGQGHTEAFFGQGTRLTVV.

The chain recombines TRBV30 with TRBJ2-2, with 11 bases aligning to TRBD2. V lost 3 bases and J lost 0; bases outside the gene matches: 0. CDR3 length equals 15 residues. Germline assignment: CDR1 GTSNPN and CDR2 SVGIG (reference sequence). The CDR3 loop is CAWRTSGANTGELFF. The CDR3 DNA reads as TGTGCCTGGAGGACTAGCGGGGCGAACACCGGGGAGCTGTTTTTT. The complete variable domain, with remaining parts taken from reference TRBV30 and TRBJ2-2, reads SQTIHQWPATLVQPVGSPLSLECTVEGTSNPNLYWYRQAAGRGLQLLFYSVGIGQISSEVPQNLSASRPQDRQFILSSKKLLLSDSGFYLCAWRTSGANTGELFFGEGSRLTVL.

CDR3 bases: TGCGCCAGCAGCTTGCCCGGACTCCACTCCTACAATGAGCAGTTCTTC. Its protein product is CASSLPGLHSYNEQFF. The rearrangement joins TRBV5-1 to TRBJ2-1, with D possibly being TRBD2 (5 bases). This CDR3 region has 16 residues. Trimming cost V 1 base and J 0 bases, with 11 bases left between them. Germline lookup yields CDR1 SGHRS and CDR2 YFSETQ.

The table lists this clone with a few counts. The V and J genes are TRBV6-6 and TRBJ2-7; weak D call: TRBD2 (6 bases). This CDR3 contains 13 residues. The V gene lost 4 bases and the J gene lost 5 bases, with 12 bases spanning the gap. CDR1 MNHNY and CDR2 SVGAGI come from the germline V gene (reference sequence). CDR3 sequence: CASSFSGVNEQYF. As DNA, the CDR3 is TGTGCCAGCAGTTTCTCGGGGGTTAACGAGCAGTACTTC.

This sequence joins TRBV2 and TRBJ2-3, with D possibly matching TRBD1 (7 bases). Germline V gives CDR1 SNHLY, CDR2 FYNNEI. Trimming took 2 bases from V and 4 from J, leaving 19 bases between them. The CDR3 covers 17 residues. In DNA, the CDR3 is TGTGCCAGCAGTGAAAGGCGGGACAGCCTTATAGCAGATACGCAGTATTTT. It specifies CASSERRDSLIADTQYF.

This CDR3 reads CASSTLGLRGAMNTEAFF. CDR3 coding DNA: TGTGCCAGTAGTACCCTCGGGTTGCGCGGGGCCATGAACACTGAAGCTTTCTTT. This rearrangement joins TRBV19 to TRBJ1-1; D is perhaps TRBD1 (5 bases). The V end lost 4 bases, the J end lost 0 bases, and 21 bases lay between the germline ends. Per germline, CDR1 LNHDA and CDR2 SQIVND (reference sequence). This CDR3 is 18 amino acids long.

The chain combines TRBV4-3 with TRBJ1-1; D may be TRBD1 (5 bases). Trimming pared 0 bases from V and 3 bases from J, leaving 11 bases between. Per germline, CDR1 LGHNA and CDR2 YSLEER. CDR3 size: 15 residues. This chain's CDR3 is CASSQDTQGDTEAFF. Written as DNA, the CDR3 is TGCGCCAGCAGCCAAGATACCCAGGGAGACACTGAAGCTTTCTTT.

This clone was picked up one time. The chain carries TRBV13 and TRBJ1-3, with TRBD1 identical over 10 bases. V lost 3 bases, J lost 7 bases, and 9 bases stayed unmatched. Germline CDR1 PRHDT, CDR2 FYEKMQ (reference sequence). The CDR3 loop spans 16 amino acids. The CDR3 coding sequence is TGTGCCAGCAGCTTGACAGGGGGCGCGGGCATGAACACCATATATTTT. Translated: CASSLTGGAGMNTIYF.